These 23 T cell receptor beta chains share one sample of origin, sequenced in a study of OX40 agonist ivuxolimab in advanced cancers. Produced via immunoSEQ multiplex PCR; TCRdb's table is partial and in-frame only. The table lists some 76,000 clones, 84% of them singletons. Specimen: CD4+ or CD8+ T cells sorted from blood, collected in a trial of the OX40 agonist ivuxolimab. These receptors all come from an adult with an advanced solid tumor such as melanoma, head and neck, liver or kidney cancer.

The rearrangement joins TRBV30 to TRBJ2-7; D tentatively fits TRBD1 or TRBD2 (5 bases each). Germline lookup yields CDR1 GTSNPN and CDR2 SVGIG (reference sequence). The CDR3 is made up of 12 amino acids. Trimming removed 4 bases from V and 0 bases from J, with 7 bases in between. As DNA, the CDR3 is TGTGCCTGGATGGGGGACTCCTACGAGCAGTACTTC. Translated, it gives CAWMGDSYEQYF.

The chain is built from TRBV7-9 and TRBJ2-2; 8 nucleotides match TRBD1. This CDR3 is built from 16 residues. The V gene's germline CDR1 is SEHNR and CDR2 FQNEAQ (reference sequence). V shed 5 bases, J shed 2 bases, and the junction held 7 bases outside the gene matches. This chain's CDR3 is CASSKPGGPNTGELFF. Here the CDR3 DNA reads TGTGCCAGCAGCAAGCCAGGGGGCCCTAACACCGGGGAGCTGTTTTTT. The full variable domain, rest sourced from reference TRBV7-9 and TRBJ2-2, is DTGVSQNPRHKITKRGQNVTFRCDPISEHNRLYWYRQTLGQGPEFLTYFQNEAQLEKSRLLSDRFSAERPKGSFSTLEIQRTEQGDSAMYLCASSKPGGPNTGELFFGEGSRLTVL.

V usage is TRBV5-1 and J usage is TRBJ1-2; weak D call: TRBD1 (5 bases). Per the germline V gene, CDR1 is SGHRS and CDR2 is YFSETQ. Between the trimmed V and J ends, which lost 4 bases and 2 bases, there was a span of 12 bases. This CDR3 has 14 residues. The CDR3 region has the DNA TGCGCCAGCAGCACGTTATCAGGGAACTATGGCTACACCTTC. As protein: CASSTLSGNYGYTF. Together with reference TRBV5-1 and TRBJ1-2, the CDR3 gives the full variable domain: KAGVTQTPRYLIKTRGQQVTLSCSPISGHRSVSWYQQTPGQGLQFLFEYFSETQRNKGNFPGRFSGRQFSNSRSEMNVSTLELGDSALYLCASSTLSGNYGYTFGSGTRLTVV.

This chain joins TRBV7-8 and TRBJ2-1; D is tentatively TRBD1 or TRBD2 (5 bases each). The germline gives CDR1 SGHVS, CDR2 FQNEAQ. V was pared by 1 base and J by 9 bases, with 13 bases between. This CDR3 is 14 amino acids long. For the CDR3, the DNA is TGTGCCAGCAGCTTAGGGACTTGGGACCGTGAGCAGTTCTTC. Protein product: CASSLGTWDREQFF. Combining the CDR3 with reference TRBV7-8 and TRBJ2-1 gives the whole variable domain GAGVSQSPRYKVAKRGQDVALRCDPISGHVSLFWYQQALGQGPEFLTYFQNEAQLDKSGLPSDRFFAERPEGSVSTLKIQRTQQEDSAVYLCASSLGTWDREQFFGPGTRLTVL.

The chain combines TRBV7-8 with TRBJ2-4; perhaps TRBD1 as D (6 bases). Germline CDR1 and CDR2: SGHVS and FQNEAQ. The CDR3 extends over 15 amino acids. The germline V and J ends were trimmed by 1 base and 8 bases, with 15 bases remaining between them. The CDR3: CASSLVPSRGDIQYF. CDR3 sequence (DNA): TGTGCCAGCAGCTTAGTCCCCAGCAGGGGTGACATTCAGTACTTC. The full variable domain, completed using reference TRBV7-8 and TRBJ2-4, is GAGVSQSPRYKVAKRGQDVALRCDPISGHVSLFWYQQALGQGPEFLTYFQNEAQLDKSGLPSDRFFAERPEGSVSTLKIQRTQQEDSAVYLCASSLVPSRGDIQYFGAGTRLSVL.

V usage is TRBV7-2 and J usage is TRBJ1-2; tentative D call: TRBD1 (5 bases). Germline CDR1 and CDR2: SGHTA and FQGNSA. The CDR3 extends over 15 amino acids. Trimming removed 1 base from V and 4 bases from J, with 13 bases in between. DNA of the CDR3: TGTGCCAGCAGCTTAGGACAGACGAGAGGCTATGGCTACACCTTC. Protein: CASSLGQTRGYGYTF. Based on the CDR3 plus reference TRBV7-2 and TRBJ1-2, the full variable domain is GAGVSQSPSNKVTEKGKDVELRCDPISGHTALYWYRQSLGQGLEFLIYFQGNSAPDKSGLPSDRFSAERTGGSVSTLTIQRTQQEDSAVYLCASSLGQTRGYGYTFGSGTRLTVV.

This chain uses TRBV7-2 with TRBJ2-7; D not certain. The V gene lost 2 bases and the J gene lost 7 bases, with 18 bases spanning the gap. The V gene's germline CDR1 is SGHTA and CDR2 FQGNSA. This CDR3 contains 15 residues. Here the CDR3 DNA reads TGTGCCAGCAGCTTAAGTTATTGGCCAACGGAAGAGCAGTACTTC. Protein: CASSLSYWPTEEQYF.

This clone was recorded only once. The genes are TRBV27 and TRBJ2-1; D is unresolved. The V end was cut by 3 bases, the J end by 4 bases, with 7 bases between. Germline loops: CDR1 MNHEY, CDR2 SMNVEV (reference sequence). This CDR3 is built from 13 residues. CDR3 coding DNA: TGTGCCAGCAGTTTCGGCCTTTACAATGAGCAGTTCTTC. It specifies CASSFGLYNEQFF.

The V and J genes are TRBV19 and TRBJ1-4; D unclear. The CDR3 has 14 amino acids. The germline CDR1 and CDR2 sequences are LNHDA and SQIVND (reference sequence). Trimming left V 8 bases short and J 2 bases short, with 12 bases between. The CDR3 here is CASGRHITNEKLFF. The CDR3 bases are TGTGCCAGTGGTCGACATATCACTAATGAAAAACTGTTTTTT.

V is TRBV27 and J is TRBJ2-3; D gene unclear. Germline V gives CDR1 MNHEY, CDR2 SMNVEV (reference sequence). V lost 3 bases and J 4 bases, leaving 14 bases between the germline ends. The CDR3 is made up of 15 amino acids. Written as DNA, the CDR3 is TGTGCCAGCAGTTTGCATCTTAAGGATGCAGATACGCAGTATTTT. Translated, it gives CASSLHLKDADTQYF.

In DNA, the CDR3 is TGTGCCAGCAGCTTAGAATTAGCGGGATTAGAGACCCAGTACTTC. As protein: CASSLELAGLETQYF. The chain joins TRBV7-9 to TRBJ2-5; 8 bases match TRBD2. This CDR3 is 15 amino acids long. Germline-derived CDR1 and CDR2 are SEHNR and FQNEAQ (reference sequence). Trimming removed 1 base from V and 4 bases from J; junction bases left unmatched: 5.

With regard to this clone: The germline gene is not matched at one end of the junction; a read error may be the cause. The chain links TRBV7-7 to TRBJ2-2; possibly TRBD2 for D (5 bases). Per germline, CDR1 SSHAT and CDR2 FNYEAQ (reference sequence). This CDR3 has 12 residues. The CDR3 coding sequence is TGTGCTAGCAGCCTTAGCGCCGGGGAGCTGTTTTTT. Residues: CASSLSAGELFF.

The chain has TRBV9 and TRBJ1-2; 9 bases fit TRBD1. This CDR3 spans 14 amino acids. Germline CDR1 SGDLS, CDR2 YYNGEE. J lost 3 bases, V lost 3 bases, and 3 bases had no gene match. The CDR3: CASSADRGHYGYTF. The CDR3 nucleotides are TGTGCCAGCAGCGCGGACAGGGGCCACTATGGCTACACCTTC. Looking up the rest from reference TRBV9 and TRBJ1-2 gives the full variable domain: DSGVTQTPKHLITATGQRVTLRCSPRSGDLSVYWYQQSLDQGLQFLIQYYNGEERAKGNILERFSAQQFPDLHSELNLSSLELGDSALYFCASSADRGHYGYTFGSGTRLTVV.

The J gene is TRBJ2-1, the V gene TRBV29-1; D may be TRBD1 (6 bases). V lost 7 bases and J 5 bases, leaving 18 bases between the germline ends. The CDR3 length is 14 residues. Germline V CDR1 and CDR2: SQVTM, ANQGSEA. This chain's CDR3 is CSGDAPGHNNEQFF. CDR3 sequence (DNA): TGCAGCGGTGATGCTCCGGGACACAACAATGAGCAGTTCTTC.

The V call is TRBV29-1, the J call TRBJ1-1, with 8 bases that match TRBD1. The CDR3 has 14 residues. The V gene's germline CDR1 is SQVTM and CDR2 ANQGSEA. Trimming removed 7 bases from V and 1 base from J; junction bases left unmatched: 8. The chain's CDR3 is CSGAQDRANTEAFF. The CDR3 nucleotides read TGCAGCGGGGCACAGGACAGGGCGAACACTGAAGCTTTCTTT.

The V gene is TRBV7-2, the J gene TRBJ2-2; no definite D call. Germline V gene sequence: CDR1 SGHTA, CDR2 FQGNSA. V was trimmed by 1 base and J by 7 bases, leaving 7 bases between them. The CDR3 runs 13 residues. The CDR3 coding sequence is TGTGCCAGCAGCTTAGAGAGAGGCGGGGAGCTGTTTTTT. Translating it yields CASSLERGGELFF.

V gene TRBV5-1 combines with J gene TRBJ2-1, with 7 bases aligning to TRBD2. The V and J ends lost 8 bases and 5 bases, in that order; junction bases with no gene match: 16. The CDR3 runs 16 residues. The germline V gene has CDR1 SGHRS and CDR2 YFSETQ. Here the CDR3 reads CASTDLPGLKNNEQFF. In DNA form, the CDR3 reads TGCGCCAGTACTGATTTACCGGGACTAAAAAACAATGAGCAGTTCTTC.

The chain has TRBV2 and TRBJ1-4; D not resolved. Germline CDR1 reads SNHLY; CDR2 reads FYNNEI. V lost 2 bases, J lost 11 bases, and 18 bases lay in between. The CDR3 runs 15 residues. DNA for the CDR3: TGTGCCAGCAGTGAATATCTCGGGTATCAAAGTAAACTGTTTTTT. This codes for CASSEYLGYQSKLFF.

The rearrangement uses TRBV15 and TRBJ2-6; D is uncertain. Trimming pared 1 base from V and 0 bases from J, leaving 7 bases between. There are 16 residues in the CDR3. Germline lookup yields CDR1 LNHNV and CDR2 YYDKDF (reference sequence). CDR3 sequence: CATSRGSVSGANVLTF. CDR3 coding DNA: TGTGCCACCAGCAGAGGATCGGTCTCTGGGGCCAACGTCCTGACTTTC.

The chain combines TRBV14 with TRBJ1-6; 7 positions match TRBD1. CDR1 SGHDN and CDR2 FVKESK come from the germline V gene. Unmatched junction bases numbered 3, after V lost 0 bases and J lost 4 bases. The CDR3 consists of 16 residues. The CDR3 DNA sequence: TGTGCCAGCAGCCAAGAAAGGGGGCTTTATAATTCACCCCTCCACTTT. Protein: CASSQERGLYNSPLHF. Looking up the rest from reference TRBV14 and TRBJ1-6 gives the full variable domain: EAGVTQFPSHSVIEKGQTVTLRCDPISGHDNLYWYRRVMGKEIKFLLHFVKESKQDESGMPNNRFLAERTGGTYSTLKVQPAELEDSGVYFCASSQERGLYNSPLHFGNGTRLTVT.

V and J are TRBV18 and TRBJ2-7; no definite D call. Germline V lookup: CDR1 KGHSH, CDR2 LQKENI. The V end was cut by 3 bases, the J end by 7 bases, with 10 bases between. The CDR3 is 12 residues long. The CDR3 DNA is TGTGCCAGCTCACCCTCCCGGGCGGAGCAGTACTTC. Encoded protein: CASSPSRAEQYF. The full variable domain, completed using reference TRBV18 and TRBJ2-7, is NAGVMQNPRHLVRRRGQEARLRCSPMKGHSHVYWYRQLPEEGLKFMVYLQKENIIDESGMPKERFSAEFPKEGPSILRIQQVVRGDSAAYFCASSPSRAEQYFGPGTRLTVT.

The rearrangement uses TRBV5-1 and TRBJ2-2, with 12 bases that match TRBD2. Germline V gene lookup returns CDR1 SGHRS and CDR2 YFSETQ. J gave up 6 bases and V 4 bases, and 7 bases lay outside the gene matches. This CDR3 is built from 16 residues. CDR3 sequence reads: CASSEGLAGSAGELFF. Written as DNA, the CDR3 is TGCGCCAGCAGCGAAGGACTAGCGGGATCTGCCGGGGAGCTGTTTTTT.

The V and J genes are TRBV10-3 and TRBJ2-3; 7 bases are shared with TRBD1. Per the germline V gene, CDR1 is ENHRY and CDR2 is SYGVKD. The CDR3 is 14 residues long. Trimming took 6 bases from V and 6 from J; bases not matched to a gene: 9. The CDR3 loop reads CAISGTVLGDTQYF. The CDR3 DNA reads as TGTGCCATCAGCGGGACAGTCCTTGGGGATACGCAGTATTTT.